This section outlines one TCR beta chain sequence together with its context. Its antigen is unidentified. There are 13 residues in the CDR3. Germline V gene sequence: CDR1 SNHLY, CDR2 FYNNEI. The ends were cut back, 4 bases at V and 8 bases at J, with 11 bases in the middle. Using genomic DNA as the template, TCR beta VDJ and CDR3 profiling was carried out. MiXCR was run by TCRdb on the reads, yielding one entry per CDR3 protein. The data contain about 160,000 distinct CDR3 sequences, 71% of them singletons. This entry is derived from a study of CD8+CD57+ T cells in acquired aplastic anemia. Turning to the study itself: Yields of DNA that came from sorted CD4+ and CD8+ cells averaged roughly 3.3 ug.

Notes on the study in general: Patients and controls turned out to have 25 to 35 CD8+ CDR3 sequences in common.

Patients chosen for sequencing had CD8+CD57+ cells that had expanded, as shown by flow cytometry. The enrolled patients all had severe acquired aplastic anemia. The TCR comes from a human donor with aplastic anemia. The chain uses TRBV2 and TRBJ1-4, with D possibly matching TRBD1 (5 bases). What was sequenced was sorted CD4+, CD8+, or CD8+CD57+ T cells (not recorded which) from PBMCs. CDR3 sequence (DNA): TGTGCCAGCAGTGGGCAGGGAAACGAAAAACTGTTTTTT. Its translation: CASSGQGNEKLFF.